The T cell receptor beta chain described here comes from a study of shared clonotypes between healthy human individuals. Overall study findings and caveats: Donors were few, which limited the genetic and exposure-history diversity represented. Only blood samples were collected, and tissue repertoires likely differ.

An assay was performed, and its level was deep. This table comes from immunoSEQ multiplex PCR, and its TCRdb copy is limited to in-frame clones, with some not included. In the table there are roughly 1,100,000 clones, approximately 68% of which are singletons. The CDR3 is made up of 14 amino acids. Trimming took 5 bases from V and 6 from J; bases not matched to a gene: 6. Germline V gene lookup returns CDR1 SGHTA and CDR2 FQGNSA. Among the donors, all were Caucasian adults who lived in Nashville, Tennessee. As concerns this clone: The antigen is unknown.

The rearrangement uses TRBV7-2 and TRBJ2-3, with 9 bases identical to TRBD2. The clonotype originates from a man aged 18 to 30 in good health. The sequencing input was memory CD4+ T cells sorted from blood. Documented subset: CD45RA-negative fraction. The CDR3: CASSHSGSGDTQYF. The CDR3 DNA sequence: TGTGCCAGCAGCCATAGCGGGAGTGGGGATACGCAGTATTTT.